This record covers a single T cell receptor (beta chain). Its antigen is undetermined. At deep level, the assay was performed. Repertoires were generated with immunoSEQ multiplex PCR, while TCRdb's copy carries only in-frame clones and drops some. This sample has over a million clones, with about 75% found just once. This entry comes from a study of shared clonotypes between healthy human individuals. Study findings and constraints: Large depth notwithstanding, sorted-subset sequencing proved incomplete by rarefaction. Clonotypes not shared had lower generation probabilities than those common to all four donors.

Germline CDR1 and CDR2: MNHEY and SVGAGI. The CDR3 has 14 amino acids. Trimming cost V 6 bases and J 0 bases, with 6 bases left between them. Sample: memory CD4+ T cells sorted from blood. Subset defined: CD45RA-negative fraction. This chain joins TRBV6-5 and TRBJ1-6; D not certain. The sequence was collected from a man between 18 and 35 years old in good health. The chain's CDR3 is CASSRSSYNSPLHF. Here the CDR3 DNA reads TGTGCCAGCAGCCGCAGCTCCTATAATTCACCCCTCCACTTT.